The 29 T cell receptor beta chains below all came from one sample that was sequenced in a study of T cell responses to AZD1222 COVID-19 vaccine. Measured with immunoSEQ multiplex PCR; TCRdb has only the in-frame clones, and not every one. The sample lists 75,000 to 100,000 clones, about 88% occurring once. The material was peripheral blood, obtained on day 0 of AZD1222 vaccination. These receptors all stem from an adult in good health.

The chain couples TRBV7-6 to TRBJ2-3; TRBD2 might be the D (7 bases). In germline, CDR1 is SGHVS, CDR2 FNYEAQ. V was clipped by 6 bases and J by 4 bases, with 17 bases between them. The CDR3 spans 15 residues. CDR3 sequence reads: CASRRWGGAADTQYF. The CDR3 DNA reads as TGTGCCAGCAGACGCTGGGGGGGGGCAGCAGATACGCAGTATTTT.

In regard to this clone: This sample includes further DNA sequences coding for the same CDR3. The chain combines TRBV9 with TRBJ1-5; D call uncertain. The V gene's germline CDR1 is SGDLS and CDR2 YYNGEE. The CDR3 runs to 12 residues. With 0 bases removed from V and 2 bases from J, the gap between germline ends came to 0 bases. CDR3 DNA sequence: TGTGCCAGCAGCGTAGGCAATCAGCCCCAGCATTTT. It specifies CASSVGNQPQHF.

V gene TRBV12-3 or TRBV12-4 combines with J gene TRBJ1-5, with a weak D call TRBD1 (5 bases). CDR3 length: 13 residues. V dropped 2 bases and J dropped 9 bases, with 11 bases sitting between them. The CDR3 is CASSLSPGGPQHF. The DNA of the CDR3 is TGTGCCAGCAGTTTAAGCCCGGGGGGGCCCCAGCATTTT.

The V call is TRBV9, the J call TRBJ1-2; D uncertain. The CDR3 contains 15 residues. V was cut by 4 bases and J by 3 bases, with 16 bases left in between. The germline V gene encodes CDR1 SGDLS and CDR2 YYNGEE. The CDR3 loop reads CASSPLAGGDYGYTF. DNA of the CDR3: TGTGCCAGCAGCCCCCTAGCGGGCGGAGACTATGGCTACACCTTC.

This chain joins TRBV18 and TRBJ2-2, with a possible D match to TRBD2 (6 bases). V was pared by 2 bases and J by 6 bases, with 16 bases between. This CDR3 is 16 amino acids long. CDR1 KGHSH and CDR2 LQKENI come from the germline V gene. In nucleotides, the CDR3 is TGTGCCAGCTCACCATCATCATCGGGAGTGGCCGGGGAGCTGTTTTTT. Translated, it gives CASSPSSSGVAGELFF.

V and J are TRBV6-2 or TRBV6-3 and TRBJ2-7; 9 bases match TRBD1. V lost 2 bases to trimming and J lost 6 bases; unmatched junction nucleotides: 11. This CDR3 has 16 amino acids. Germline values: CDR1 MNHEY, CDR2 SVGEGT. The CDR3 is CASSYGGDRVSPEQYF. The CDR3 DNA reads as TGTGCCAGCAGTTACGGCGGGGACAGGGTTTCTCCCGAGCAGTACTTC.

This chain uses TRBV20-1 with TRBJ2-7, with TRBD2 identical over 9 bases. V was pared by 3 bases and J by 3 bases, with 3 bases of the junction left unmatched. The CDR3 loop spans 13 amino acids. The germline V gene has CDR1 DFQATT and CDR2 SNEGSKA (reference sequence). CDR3 coding DNA: TGCAGTGCTAGTGGACTAGCGCGCTACGAGCAGTACTTC. Its translation: CSASGLARYEQYF.

The chain couples TRBV12-3 or TRBV12-4 to TRBJ1-5; D remains ambiguous. V was pared by 1 base and J by 5 bases, with 6 bases between. The CDR3 sequence is 13 residues long. The CDR3 DNA reads as TGTGCCAGCAGTTTAGGTGGGGATCAGCCCCAGCATTTT. Its translation is CASSLGGDQPQHF.

This clone was seen once. This chain connects TRBV19 to TRBJ1-1, with D unresolved. The germline V gene encodes CDR1 LNHDA and CDR2 SQIVND (reference sequence). This CDR3 is 13 amino acids long. V lost 5 bases and J lost 0, with 7 bases in between. CDR3 bases: TGTGCCAGTAGTTTGGAGTTGAACACTGAAGCTTTCTTT. It codes for CASSLELNTEAFF. Drawing the rest from reference TRBV19 and TRBJ1-1, the complete variable domain is DGGITQSPKYLFRKEGQNVTLSCEQNLNHDAMYWYRQDPGQGLRLIYYSQIVNDFQKGDIAEGYSVSREKKESFPLTVTSAQKNPTAFYLCASSLELNTEAFFGQGTRLTVV.

DNA for the CDR3: TGTGCCACCAGCAGAGGGGGGACCCAACCCGGCACAGATACGCAGTATTTT. This translates into CATSRGGTQPGTDTQYF. The genes are TRBV15 and TRBJ2-3; D could derive from TRBD1 or TRBD2 (5 bases each). The CDR3 is made up of 17 amino acids. V gave up 1 base and J gave up 1 base, with 15 bases separating them. CDR1 is LNHNV and CDR2 is YYDKDF in the germline V gene (reference sequence). Supplemented by reference TRBV15 and TRBJ2-3, the full variable domain reads DAMVIQNPRYQVTQFGKPVTLSCSQTLNHNVMYWYQQKSSQAPKLLFHYYDKDFNNEADTPDNFQSRRPNTSFCFLDIRSPGLGDTAMYLCATSRGGTQPGTDTQYFGPGTRLTVL.

The V call is TRBV5-1, the J call TRBJ1-1; D is unresolved. Germline CDR1 reads SGHRS; CDR2 reads YFSETQ. The CDR3 consists of 15 residues. Trimming left V 0 bases short and J 2 bases short, with 11 bases between. In DNA, the CDR3 is TGCGCCAGCAGCTTGGCGTTAGGAGAAAACACTGAAGCTTTCTTT. It encodes CASSLALGENTEAFF.

The chain has TRBV30 and TRBJ2-1; D gene unclear. From germline, CDR1 is GTSNPN and CDR2 SVGIG (reference sequence). Between the trimmed V and J ends, which lost 3 bases and 0 bases, there was a span of 9 bases. This CDR3 region has 14 residues. The CDR3 is CAWRGLSSYNEQFF. DNA for the CDR3: TGTGCCTGGAGAGGGCTTAGCTCCTACAATGAGCAGTTCTTC.

V usage is TRBV9 and J usage is TRBJ2-1, with 9 nucleotides matching TRBD2. CDR1 is SGDLS, CDR2 YYNGEE, per germline. CDR3 length: 16 residues. The ends lost 2 bases at V and 10 bases at J; junction bases unmatched: 13. CDR3 loop: CASSVTSGTSKYEQFF. The CDR3 region has the DNA TGTGCCAGCAGCGTGACGTCAGGGACTAGCAAGTACGAGCAGTTCTTC.

V gene TRBV7-6 combines with J gene TRBJ1-4; unclear D gene. The germline V gene has CDR1 SGHVS and CDR2 FNYEAQ. The V and J ends lost 4 bases and 11 bases respectively, with 14 bases between them. The CDR3 is 13 residues long. CDR3 bases: TGTGCCAGCAGCTCGATACAGCGGCGGAAACTGTTTTTT. Translation gives CASSSIQRRKLFF.

The V gene is TRBV15, the J gene TRBJ1-4, with TRBD1 identical over 7 bases. The germline gives CDR1 LNHNV, CDR2 YYDKDF (reference sequence). Trimming took 5 bases from V and 4 from J; bases not matched to a gene: 13. This CDR3 region has 17 residues. Here the CDR3 reads CATSGRVGTDRNEKLFF. The CDR3 DNA reads TGTGCCACCAGCGGGAGAGTCGGGACAGACCGTAATGAAAAACTGTTTTTT.

The genes are TRBV6-5 and TRBJ2-4, with 10 bases matching TRBD1. Looked up from germline, CDR1 is MNHEY and CDR2 is SVGAGI. This CDR3 region has 13 residues. V was clipped by 6 bases and J by 8 bases; unmatched bases: 4. The CDR3 region is CASRRQGADIQYF. CDR3 nucleotides: TGTGCCAGCAGGCGACAGGGGGCGGACATTCAGTACTTC.

This clone has only one observation. The chain is built from TRBV27 and TRBJ2-1; D is tentatively TRBD1 or TRBD2 (6 bases each). Germline assignment: CDR1 MNHEY and CDR2 SMNVEV (reference sequence). The CDR3 runs to 15 residues. Trimming removed 6 bases at V and 6 bases at J, with 18 bases between. This CDR3 reads CASSTGTRRGNEQFF. The CDR3 bases are TGTGCCAGCAGCACTGGGACACGGCGGGGCAATGAGCAGTTCTTC.

This sequence joins TRBV6-5 and TRBJ1-1, with a weak D call TRBD1 (6 bases). V dropped 6 bases and J dropped 5 bases, with 19 bases sitting between them. The CDR3 consists of 15 residues. The germline V gene has CDR1 MNHEY and CDR2 SVGAGI. The CDR3 sequence: CASRTGSSRGTEAFF. In nucleotides, the CDR3 is TGTGCCAGCAGGACGGGGTCTTCTAGGGGGACTGAAGCTTTCTTT.

This chain uses TRBV23-1 with TRBJ2-1, with 12 bases fitting TRBD2. TRBV23-1 is given ORF status, its function remaining uncertain. The CDR3 totals 15 residues. V lost 5 bases and J lost 8; bases outside the gene matches: 7. Here the CDR3 DNA reads TGCGCCAGCAGTGACCCTAGCGGGGGGGTCGATGAGCAGTTCTTC. It translates to CASSDPSGGVDEQFF.

The V call is TRBV5-6, the J call TRBJ1-1; 9 bases align to TRBD1. V was clipped by 4 bases and J by 0 bases; unmatched bases: 10. The CDR3 runs 17 residues. CDR1 and CDR2 from the germline V gene are SGHDT and YYEEEE. The CDR3 here is CASSAVRDRALNTEAFF. The DNA of the CDR3 is TGTGCCAGCAGCGCCGTCCGGGACAGGGCCTTGAACACTGAAGCTTTCTTT.

V is TRBV7-9 and J is TRBJ1-5, with D unclear. Germline CDR1 SEHNR, CDR2 FQNEAQ (reference sequence). Trimming shortened V by 1 base and J by 5 bases, and 3 bases separated the two germline ends. The CDR3 has 12 amino acids. The DNA of the CDR3 is TGTGCCAGCAGCTTAGATTATCAGCCCCAGCATTTT. Translation gives CASSLDYQPQHF. The full variable domain, rest sourced from reference TRBV7-9 and TRBJ1-5, is DTGVSQNPRHKITKRGQNVTFRCDPISEHNRLYWYRQTLGQGPEFLTYFQNEAQLEKSRLLSDRFSAERPKGSFSTLEIQRTEQGDSAMYLCASSLDYQPQHFGDGTRLSIL.

The chain combines TRBV3-1 (or the pseudogene TRBV3-2) with TRBJ2-1, with TRBD1 matching 7 bases. The CDR3 sequence is 15 residues long. With 1 base clipped from V and 5 bases from J, the junction kept 5 bases outside the gene matches. CDR1 is LGHDT and CDR2 is YNNKEL in the germline V gene (reference sequence). The CDR3 region is CASSQVQGHDNEQFF. CDR3 in DNA: TGTGCCAGCAGCCAAGTACAGGGGCACGACAATGAGCAGTTCTTC.

This chain links TRBV7-2 with TRBJ1-5; tentative D call: TRBD1 (6 bases). Germline V gene sequence: CDR1 SGHTA, CDR2 FQGNSA. The V end lost 3 bases, the J end lost 5 bases, and 8 bases lay between the germline ends. The CDR3 is 13 amino acids. The CDR3 DNA sequence: TGTGCCAGCAGCTTCAGGGGTGATCAGCCCCAGCATTTT. It encodes CASSFRGDQPQHF.

The chain uses TRBV19 and TRBJ1-1, with D possibly being TRBD1 (5 bases). Trimming removed 5 bases from V and 5 bases from J, with 12 bases in between. The CDR3 has 13 residues. The V gene's germline CDR1 is LNHDA and CDR2 SQIVND (reference sequence). CDR3 nucleotides: TGTGCCAGTAGTGTGACTAAGGGGACTGAAGCTTTCTTT. Protein sequence: CASSVTKGTEAFF.

The V gene is TRBV13, the J gene TRBJ1-2; 7 bases agree with TRBD1. CDR3 size: 17 residues. Germline-derived CDR1 and CDR2 are PRHDT and FYEKMQ (reference sequence). With 0 bases clipped from V and 0 bases from J, the junction kept 7 bases outside the gene matches. The CDR3, as DNA: TGTGCCAGCAGCTTAGGGCTCAGGGGGGCTCCTAACTATGGCTACACCTTC. Translated, it gives CASSLGLRGAPNYGYTF. Supplemented by reference TRBV13 and TRBJ1-2, the full variable domain reads AAGVIQSPRHLIKEKRETATLKCYPIPRHDTVYWYQQGPGQDPQFLISFYEKMQSDKGSIPDRFSAQQFSDYHSELNMSSLELGDSALYFCASSLGLRGAPNYGYTFGSGTRLTVV.

This clone was seen only once. This chain connects TRBV13 to TRBJ2-7; D may be TRBD2 (6 bases). The CDR3 consists of 15 residues. Trimming shortened V by 4 bases and J by 2 bases, and 15 bases separated the two germline ends. Germline CDR1 PRHDT, CDR2 FYEKMQ (reference sequence). CDR3 sequence: CASSSSRDFAYEQYF. In nucleotides, the CDR3 is TGTGCCAGCAGCTCGAGCCGGGACTTTGCCTACGAGCAGTACTTC.

This sequence joins TRBV19 and TRBJ1-1; tentatively, D is TRBD1 (6 bases). CDR3 length: 16 residues. CDR1 is LNHDA and CDR2 is SQIVND in the germline V gene (reference sequence). V lost 3 bases to trimming and J lost 4 bases, with 18 bases between them. The CDR3 coding sequence is TGTGCCAGTAGTATGACCGAGGGGGGGATTATCACTGAAGCTTTCTTT. Amino acids: CASSMTEGGIITEAFF. The full variable domain, rest sourced from reference TRBV19 and TRBJ1-1, is DGGITQSPKYLFRKEGQNVTLSCEQNLNHDAMYWYRQDPGQGLRLIYYSQIVNDFQKGDIAEGYSVSREKKESFPLTVTSAQKNPTAFYLCASSMTEGGIITEAFFGQGTRLTVV.

This clone was detected a few times. This chain uses TRBV3-1 (or the pseudogene TRBV3-2) with TRBJ1-3, with TRBD1 matching 11 bases. The CDR3 extends over 17 amino acids. CDR1 is LGHDT, CDR2 YNNKEL, per germline (reference sequence). With V trimmed by 0 bases and J by 3 bases, 4 bases remained unmatched. The CDR3 DNA reads as TGTGCCAGCAGCCAAGATCGGACAGGGGGCTTTGGAAACACCATATATTTT. It translates to CASSQDRTGGFGNTIYF.

Worth noting for this clone: One end of the junction varies from germline; a read error may be responsible. The chain combines TRBV25-1 with TRBJ2-7; D may be TRBD1 (5 bases). CDR1 and CDR2 from the germline V gene are MGHDK and SYGVNS. The CDR3 covers 13 residues. The CDR3 DNA follows: TGTGCCAGCAGCGAATCAGGGCTCTACGAGCAGTACTTC. This translates into CASSESGLYEQYF.